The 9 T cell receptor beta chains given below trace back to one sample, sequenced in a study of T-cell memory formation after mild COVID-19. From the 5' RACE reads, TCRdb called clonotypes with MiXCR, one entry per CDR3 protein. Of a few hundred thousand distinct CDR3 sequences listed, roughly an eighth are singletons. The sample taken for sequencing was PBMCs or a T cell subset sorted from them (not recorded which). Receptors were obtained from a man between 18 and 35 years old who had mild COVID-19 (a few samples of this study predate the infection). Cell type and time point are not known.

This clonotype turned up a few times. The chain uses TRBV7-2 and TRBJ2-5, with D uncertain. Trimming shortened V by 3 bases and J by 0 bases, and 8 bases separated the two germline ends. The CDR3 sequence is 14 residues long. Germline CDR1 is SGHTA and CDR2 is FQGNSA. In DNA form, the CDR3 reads TGTGCCAGCAGCTTTGCTTCGTACCAAGAGACCCAGTACTTC. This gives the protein CASSFASYQETQYF.

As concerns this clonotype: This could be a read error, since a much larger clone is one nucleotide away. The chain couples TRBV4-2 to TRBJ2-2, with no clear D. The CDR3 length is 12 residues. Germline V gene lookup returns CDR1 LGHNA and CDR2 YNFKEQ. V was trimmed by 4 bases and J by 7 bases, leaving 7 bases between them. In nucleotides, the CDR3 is TGTGCCAGCAGCCCCTTTAACGGGGAGCTGTTTTTT. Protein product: CASSPFNGELFF.

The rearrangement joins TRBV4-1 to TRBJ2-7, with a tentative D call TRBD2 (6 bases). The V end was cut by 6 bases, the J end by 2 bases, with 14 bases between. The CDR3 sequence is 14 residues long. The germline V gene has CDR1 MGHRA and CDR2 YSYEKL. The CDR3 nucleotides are TGCGCCAGCAGGAAGGACGGGGGACCCTACGAGCAGTACTTC. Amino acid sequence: CASRKDGGPYEQYF.

The CDR3 bases are TGTGCCAGCAGCTTTAGGGGATACAATCCCATCGAGCAGTACGTC. It specifies CASSFRGYNPIEQYV. The V call is TRBV5-6, the J call TRBJ2-7, with D perhaps matching TRBD1 (5 bases). V gave up 2 bases and J gave up 6 bases, with 18 bases separating them. The CDR3 runs 15 residues. Germline V gene lookup returns CDR1 SGHDT and CDR2 YYEEEE.

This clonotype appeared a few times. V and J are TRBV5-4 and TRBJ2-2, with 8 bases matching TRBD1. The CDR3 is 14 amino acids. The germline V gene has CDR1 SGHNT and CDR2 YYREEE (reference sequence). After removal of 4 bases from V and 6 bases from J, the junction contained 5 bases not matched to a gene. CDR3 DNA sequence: TGTGCCAGCAGCCTACAGGGGGTTGCCGGGGAGCTGTTTTTT. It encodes CASSLQGVAGELFF.

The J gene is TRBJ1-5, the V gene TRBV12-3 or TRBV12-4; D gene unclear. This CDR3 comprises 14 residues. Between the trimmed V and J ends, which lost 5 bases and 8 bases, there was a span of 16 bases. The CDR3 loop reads CASSARAGVKPQHF. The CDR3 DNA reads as TGTGCCAGCAGTGCCCGGGCTGGTGTTAAGCCCCAGCATTTT.

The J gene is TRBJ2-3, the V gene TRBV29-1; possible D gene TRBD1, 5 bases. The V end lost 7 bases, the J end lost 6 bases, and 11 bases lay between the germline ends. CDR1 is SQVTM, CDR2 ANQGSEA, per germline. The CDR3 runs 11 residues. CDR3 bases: TGCAGCGCAACAGGAGAGGATACGCAGTATTTT. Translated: CSATGEDTQYF.

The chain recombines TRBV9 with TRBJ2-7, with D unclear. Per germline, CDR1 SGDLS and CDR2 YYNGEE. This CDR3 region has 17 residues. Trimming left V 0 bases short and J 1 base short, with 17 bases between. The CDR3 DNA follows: TGTGCCAGCAGCGTAGAGCCGAGGATTTTTGAGTCCTACGAGCAGTACTTC. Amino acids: CASSVEPRIFESYEQYF.

The CDR3 is CATSDSPGTGGAVGANVLTF. In DNA, the CDR3 is TGTGCCACCAGTGATTCCCCCGGGACAGGGGGCGCGGTGGGGGCCAACGTCCTGACTTTC. The rearrangement joins TRBV24-1 to TRBJ2-6; 12 nucleotides align to TRBD1. The CDR3 contains 20 residues. CDR1 and CDR2 (germline): KGHDR, SFDVKD. Losses at the gene ends were 2 bases for V and 4 bases for J; bases not matched to a gene: 11.